Included here is one T cell receptor beta chain sequence, with context. The data were obtained in a study of blood T cell repertoires in COVID-19. Study in general: Nucleic acid was either cDNA or gDNA, and it came from T cells, B-cell-depleted T cells, or PBMCs.

TCRdb's copy holds only in-frame clones and misses some; the assay was immunoSEQ multiplex PCR. Of some 270,000 clones listed, approximately 90% are singletons. CDR3 size: 13 residues. CDR1 and CDR2 (germline): SGHRS, YFSETQ. Trimming stripped 4 bases from V and 3 bases from J, with 9 bases between. V and J are TRBV5-1 and TRBJ2-3; no definite D call. The sequencing sample was made of PBMCs or T cells enriched from blood (not recorded which). The origin of this receptor is a man aged 40-49 years who had been exposed to COVID-19. CDR3: CASSNGFTDTQYF. CDR3 bases: TGCGCCAGCAGCAACGGGTTTACAGATACGCAGTATTTT.